Listed below are T cell receptor beta chains from one sample, sequenced in a study of blood T cell repertoires in COVID-19. Sequencing was performed with immunoSEQ multiplex PCR; in TCRdb, only in-frame clones are kept and a portion is missing. Of about 500,000 clones listed, 85% to 90% were seen once; the top ten hold about 8%. Sequencing was performed on peripheral blood. The receptors were gathered from a woman aged 45-65 years with COVID-19, enrolled during active disease. The CDR3 runs from the conserved cysteine through the conserved F or W. The order of the fields is clone size, J gene, CDR3 length, D gene, V gene, CDR3 protein, CDR3 DNA. D genes are given only for firm matches. Clone size is shown for a subset of rows, as once, few, many or a class of expanded clone.

>.|TRBJ2-3|15|TRBD2|TRBV27
CASSYSGGATDTQYF
TGTGCCAGCAGTTATAGCGGGGGGGCAACAGATACGCAGTATTTT
>.|TRBJ1-5|15|TRBD1|TRBV19
CASSIGTGMNQPQHF
TGTGCCAGTAGTATAGGGACAGGAATGAATCAGCCCCAGCATTTT
>.|TRBJ1-4|16|.|TRBV4-1
CASSQPTRGRNEKLFF
TGCGCCAGCAGCCAGCCGACTCGGGGTAGAAATGAAAAACTGTTTTTT
>.|TRBJ2-1|14|TRBD2|TRBV6-5
CASRSGGSYNEQFF
TGTGCCAGCAGGAGCGGGGGCTCCTACAATGAGCAGTTCTTC
>.|TRBJ2-3|15|TRBD2|TRBV18
CASSPTGGHRDTQYF
TGTGCCAGCTCACCAACGGGGGGGCATAGAGATACGCAGTATTTT
>.|TRBJ2-3|14|.|TRBV2
CASSEGWRTDTQYF
TGTGCCAGCAGTGAGGGGTGGAGGACAGATACGCAGTATTTT
>.|TRBJ2-7|13|.|TRBV11-2
CASSLGRVYEQYF
TGTGCCAGCAGCTTAGGCAGGGTTTACGAGCAGTACTTC
>.|TRBJ1-5|13|.|TRBV5-1
CASSLDTNQPQHF
TGCGCCAGCAGCTTGGACACCAATCAGCCCCAGCATTTT
>.|TRBJ2-7|15|TRBD1|TRBV4-1
CASSPYRTGAYEQYF
TGCGCCAGCAGCCCTTATCGGACAGGAGCCTACGAGCAGTACTTC
>.|TRBJ2-6|15|.|TRBV5-6
CASSLQGPGANVLTF
TGTGCCAGCAGCCTCCAGGGCCCTGGGGCCAACGTCCTGACTTTC
>.|TRBJ2-3|18|TRBD2|TRBV10-3
CAISEAASGGPSTDTQYF
TGTGCCATCAGTGAGGCGGCTAGCGGGGGGCCGAGCACAGATACGCAGTATTTT
>.|TRBJ2-4|13|.|TRBV9
CASSASGVNIQYF
TGTGCCAGCAGTGCTTCCGGGGTGAACATTCAGTACTTC
>.|TRBJ2-3|14|.|TRBV30
CAWSEGLSTDTQYF
TGTGCCTGGAGTGAGGGGCTGAGCACAGATACGCAGTATTTT
>.|TRBJ1-6|15|.|TRBV27
CASSQLQGYNSPLHF
TGTGCCAGCAGCCAATTACAGGGCTATAATTCACCCCTCCACTTT
>.|TRBJ2-3|14|TRBD2|TRBV5-5
CASRGTSEGDTQYF
TGTGCCAGCAGGGGCACTAGCGAGGGAGATACGCAGTATTTT
>.|TRBJ2-2|19|.|TRBV18
CASSPIPEARYPNAGELFF
TGTGCCAGCTCACCAATCCCGGAAGCGCGTTATCCGAACGCCGGGGAGCTGTTTTTT
>.|TRBJ1-5|16|.|TRBV28
CASSPWERGSNQPQHF
TGTGCCAGCAGTCCCTGGGAAAGGGGAAGCAATCAGCCCCAGCATTTT
>once|TRBJ2-1|16|TRBD2|TRBV19
CASSISLAGGYNEQFF
TGTGCCAGTAGTATTTCACTAGCGGGGGGGTACAATGAGCAGTTCTTC
>.|TRBJ1-2|15|TRBD1|TRBV24-1
CATSIRQGSDYGYTF
TGTGCCACCAGTATCCGACAGGGAAGTGACTATGGCTACACCTTC
>few|TRBJ1-2|13|.|TRBV6-1
CASSEYPPRGYTF
TGTGCCAGCAGTGAATATCCCCCCCGGGGCTACACCTTC
>.|TRBJ2-3|16|.|TRBV7-9
CASSLGQPYSTDTQYF
TGTGCCAGCAGCCTCGGACAGCCCTATAGCACAGATACGCAGTATTTT
>.|TRBJ2-7|11|TRBD2|TRBV30
CPSGEDYEQYF
TGCCCTAGCGGGGAGGACTACGAGCAGTACTTC
>.|TRBJ1-1|14|.|TRBV5-4
CASTILGGGTEAFF
TGTGCCAGCACCATCCTGGGGGGGGGCACTGAAGCTTTCTTT
>.|TRBJ2-2|15|.|TRBV10-3
CAISESERYTGELFF
TGTGCCATCAGTGAATCCGAGCGATACACCGGGGAGCTGTTTTTT
>.|TRBJ2-1|15|TRBD1|TRBV7-6
CASMRTGSSYNEQFF
TGTGCCAGCATGCGGACAGGGAGCTCCTACAATGAGCAGTTCTTC
>few|TRBJ2-7|12|.|TRBV5-1
CASSWDNYEQYF
TGCGCCAGCAGCTGGGACAACTACGAGCAGTACTTC
>.|TRBJ1-1|14|.|TRBV10-3
CATWGTDGDTEAFF
TGTGCCACCTGGGGCACGGACGGAGACACTGAAGCTTTCTTT
>once|TRBJ1-2|14|TRBD1|TRBV5-1
CASSFGTANYGYTF
TGCGCCAGCAGCTTCGGGACAGCGAATTATGGCTACACCTTC
>.|TRBJ2-1|13|TRBD2|TRBV19
CASQHNGGNEQFF
TGTGCCAGTCAGCACAACGGGGGGAATGAGCAGTTCTTC
>.|TRBJ1-4|14|.|TRBV6-5
CASLFGQGNEKLFF
TGTGCCAGTCTTTTTGGGCAGGGGAATGAAAAACTGTTTTTT
>.|TRBJ1-3|14|.|TRBV27
CASSSGVTGNTIYF
TGTGCCAGCAGTTCAGGGGTCACTGGAAACACCATATATTTT
>.|TRBJ1-1|14|.|TRBV4-1
CASSQEVRQTRAFF
TGCGCCAGCAGCCAAGAGGTGAGACAGACCCGAGCTTTCTTT
>.|TRBJ1-1|12|.|TRBV28
CASSLTYTEAFF
TGTGCCAGCAGCTTGACTTACACTGAAGCTTTCTTT
>.|TRBJ2-4|13|.|TRBV19
CASRGWGGNIQYF
TGTGCCAGTAGGGGATGGGGCGGAAACATTCAGTACTTC
>.|TRBJ2-7|15|.|TRBV5-4
CASSLGTGSTYEQYF
TGTGCCAGCAGCTTGGGCACCGGGTCCACCTACGAGCAGTACTTC
>.|TRBJ1-3|14|.|TRBV12-2
CASRGRDSGNTIYF
TGTGCAAGTCGCGGTCGGGACTCTGGAAACACCATATATTTT
>.|TRBJ1-5|15|TRBD1|TRBV6-5
CASRLTGQEGQPQHF
TGTGCCAGCAGATTGACAGGGCAGGAGGGTCAGCCCCAGCATTTT
>.|TRBJ1-6|15|TRBD1|TRBV2
CASRRDSSYNSPLHF
TGTGCCAGCAGACGGGACAGCTCCTATAATTCACCCCTCCACTTT
>.|TRBJ2-7|16|TRBD2|TRBV10-1
CASSERRAGGPHEQYF
TGCGCCAGCAGCGAGCGGCGCGCGGGGGGCCCTCACGAGCAGTACTTC
>.|TRBJ1-2|14|.|TRBV9
CASRDSGLPGGYTF
TGTGCCTCCAGGGACTCCGGACTCCCCGGTGGCTACACCTTC